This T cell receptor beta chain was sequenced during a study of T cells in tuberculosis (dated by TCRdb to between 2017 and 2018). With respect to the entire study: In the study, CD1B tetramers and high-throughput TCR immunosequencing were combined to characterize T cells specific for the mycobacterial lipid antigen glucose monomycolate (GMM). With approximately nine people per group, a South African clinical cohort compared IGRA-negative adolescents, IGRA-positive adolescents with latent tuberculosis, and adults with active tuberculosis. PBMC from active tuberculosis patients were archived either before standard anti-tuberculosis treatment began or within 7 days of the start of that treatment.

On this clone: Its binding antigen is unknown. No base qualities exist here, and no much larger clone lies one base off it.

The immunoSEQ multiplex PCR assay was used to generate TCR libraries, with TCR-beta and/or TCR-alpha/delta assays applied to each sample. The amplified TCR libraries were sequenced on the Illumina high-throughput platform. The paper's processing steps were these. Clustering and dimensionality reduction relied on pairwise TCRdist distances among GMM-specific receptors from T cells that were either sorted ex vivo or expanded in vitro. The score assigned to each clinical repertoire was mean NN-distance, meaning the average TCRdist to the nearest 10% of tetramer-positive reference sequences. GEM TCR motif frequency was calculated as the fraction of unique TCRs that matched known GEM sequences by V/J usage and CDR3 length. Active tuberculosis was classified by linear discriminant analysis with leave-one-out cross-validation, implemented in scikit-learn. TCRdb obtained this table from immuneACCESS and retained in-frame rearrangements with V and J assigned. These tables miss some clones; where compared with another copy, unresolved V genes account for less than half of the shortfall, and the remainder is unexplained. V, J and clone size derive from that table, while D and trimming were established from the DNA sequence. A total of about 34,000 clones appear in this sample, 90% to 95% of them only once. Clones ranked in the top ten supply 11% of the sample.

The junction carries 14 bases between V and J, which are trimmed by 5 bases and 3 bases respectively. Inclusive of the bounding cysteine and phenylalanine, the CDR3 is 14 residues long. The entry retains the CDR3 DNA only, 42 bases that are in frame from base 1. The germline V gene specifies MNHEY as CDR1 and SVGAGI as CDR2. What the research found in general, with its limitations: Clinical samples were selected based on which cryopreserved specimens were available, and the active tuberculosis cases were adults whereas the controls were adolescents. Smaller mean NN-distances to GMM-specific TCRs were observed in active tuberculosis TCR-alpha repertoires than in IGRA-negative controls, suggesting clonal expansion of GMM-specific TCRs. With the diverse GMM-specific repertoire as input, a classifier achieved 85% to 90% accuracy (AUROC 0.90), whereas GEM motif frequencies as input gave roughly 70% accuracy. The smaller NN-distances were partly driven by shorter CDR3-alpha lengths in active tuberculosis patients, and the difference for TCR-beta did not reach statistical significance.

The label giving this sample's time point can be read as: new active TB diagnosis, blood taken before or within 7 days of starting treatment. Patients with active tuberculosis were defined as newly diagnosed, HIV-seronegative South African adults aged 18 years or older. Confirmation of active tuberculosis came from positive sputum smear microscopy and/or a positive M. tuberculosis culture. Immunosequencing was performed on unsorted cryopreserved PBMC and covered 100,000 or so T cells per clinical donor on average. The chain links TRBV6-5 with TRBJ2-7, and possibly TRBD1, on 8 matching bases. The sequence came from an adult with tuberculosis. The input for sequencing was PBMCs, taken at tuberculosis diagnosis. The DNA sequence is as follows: TGTGCCAGCAGTCCACAGGGGGGGTTCTACGAGCAGTACTTC. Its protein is CASSPQGGFYEQYF.